The source of this TCR beta chain is a study of OX40 agonist ivuxolimab in advanced cancers. Overall study context: Ivuxolimab, an antibody that agonizes OX40 (CD134), was administered to the patients. The study, taken as a whole, reports: Mean expanded clone counts were higher in CD8+ than CD4+ T cells. Both CD4+ and CD8+ T cell populations in blood had undergone clonal expansion by week 6 at 0.1 to 3.0 mg/kg.

Only in-frame clones appear in the TCRdb table, and some are missing; sequencing was by immunoSEQ multiplex PCR. Here the sample spans tens of thousands of clones, about 93% being singletons. The CDR3 contains 14 residues. In germline, CDR1 is MNHEY, CDR2 SVGAGI. Trimming took off 0 bases at V and 3 bases at J, with 8 bases between the two ends. Turning to this clone: Its antigen remains unknown. Different DNA sequences within this sample yield the same CDR3.

The clonotype originates from an adult with an advanced solid tumor such as melanoma, head and neck, liver or kidney cancer. Source: CD4+ or CD8+ T cells sorted from blood, taken in a trial of the OX40 agonist ivuxolimab. This sequence joins TRBV6-5 and TRBJ1-1; D not certain. CDR3 DNA: TGTGCCAGCAGTTACTCCGCAGGAGACACTGAAGCTTTCTTT. It translates to CASSYSAGDTEAFF.